The 17 T cell receptor beta chains below were found in one sample sequenced in a study of blood T cell repertoires in COVID-19. TCRdb's copy holds only in-frame clones and misses some; the assay was immunoSEQ multiplex PCR. Among about 63,000 clones listed, under 90% were seen once. Sequencing was carried out using peripheral blood. All receptors come from a human donor in a cohort sampled during active COVID-19.

The V gene is TRBV11-2, the J gene TRBJ1-4; D is unclear. Per the germline V gene, CDR1 is SGHAT and CDR2 is FQNNGV. V was cut by 2 bases and J by 7 bases, with 5 bases left in between. The length of the CDR3 is 12 residues. The DNA for the CDR3 is TGTGCCAGCAGCTTATCAGGTGAAAAACTGTTTTTT. This gives the protein CASSLSGEKLFF.

This clone came up a few times. The chain carries TRBV4-1 and TRBJ1-1; unclear D gene. The CDR3 sequence is 13 residues long. Germline values: CDR1 MGHRA, CDR2 YSYEKL. V was shortened by 2 bases and J by 7 bases, with 11 bases between the two germline ends. The CDR3 DNA follows: TGCGCCAGCAGCCAAACCACAGATTTTGAAGCTTTCTTT. Protein: CASSQTTDFEAFF.

The chain joins TRBV7-9 to TRBJ1-1, with D tentatively TRBD1 (6 bases). Germline V CDR1 and CDR2: SEHNR, FQNEAQ (reference sequence). V was pared by 5 bases and J by 4 bases, with 17 bases between. This CDR3 is built from 15 residues. The CDR3 DNA sequence: TGTGCCAGCAGCCCAACAGGGAGCGGGGGCACTGAAGCTTTCTTT. Translation: CASSPTGSGGTEAFF.

The chain carries TRBV2 and TRBJ1-5, with 9 bases matching TRBD1. Germline-derived CDR1 and CDR2 are SNHLY and FYNNEI. The V and J ends lost 3 bases and 7 bases, in that order; junction bases with no gene match: 4. The CDR3 extends over 14 amino acids. CDR3: CASSEWTGDQPQHF. The DNA of the CDR3 is TGTGCCAGCAGTGAGTGGACAGGGGACCAGCCCCAGCATTTT.

This chain links TRBV29-1 with TRBJ2-1, with a weak D call TRBD1 (5 bases). The CDR3 has 14 amino acids. The germline V gene has CDR1 SQVTM and CDR2 ANQGSEA. V dropped 0 bases and J dropped 3 bases, with 9 bases sitting between them. CDR3 sequence: CSVEDDRYYNEQFF. The CDR3 region has the DNA TGCAGCGTTGAAGATGACAGATACTACAATGAGCAGTTCTTC.

The chain links TRBV3-1 (or the pseudogene TRBV3-2) to TRBJ1-6; D might be TRBD1 (5 bases). CDR3 length: 16 residues. Trimming took off 4 bases at V and 1 base at J, with 11 bases between the two ends. CDR1 is LGHDT and CDR2 is YNNKEL in the germline V gene (reference sequence). The CDR3 protein is CASSPLQASYNSPLHF. The CDR3 nucleotides read TGTGCCAGCAGCCCCCTACAGGCTTCCTATAATTCACCCCTCCACTTT.

This clone appeared a few times. The gene calls are TRBV1 and TRBJ1-5. TRBV1 represents a pseudogene. The CDR3 runs to 12 residues. CDR3 DNA sequence: TGCACCAGCAGCCAACTTTTACAGCCCCAGCATTTT. Translated: CTSSQLLQPQHF.

This chain joins TRBV14 and TRBJ1-2; 7 bases map to TRBD1. V was pared by 4 bases and J by 5 bases, with 16 bases of the junction left unmatched. Looked up from germline, CDR1 is SGHDN and CDR2 is FVKESK. There are 17 residues in the CDR3. For the CDR3, the DNA is TGTGCCAGCAGCCCGTTGACCCGACAGGGACGGGAGTATGGCTACACCTTC. Translating gives CASSPLTRQGREYGYTF.

The chain combines TRBV9 with TRBJ2-5; TRBD2 might be the D (6 bases). Germline V gene sequence: CDR1 SGDLS, CDR2 YYNGEE. V lost 0 bases and J lost 4, with 16 bases in between. The CDR3 consists of 16 residues. CDR3 protein: CASSVAGDPFRETQYF. The CDR3, as DNA: TGTGCCAGCAGCGTAGCGGGGGATCCTTTCCGAGAGACCCAGTACTTC.

V gene TRBV24-1 combines with J gene TRBJ1-2, with 7 bases identical to TRBD1. The CDR3 has 14 residues. Per germline, CDR1 KGHDR and CDR2 SFDVKD. Trimming at V came to 5 bases and at J to 4 bases, leaving 6 bases not matched to a gene. CDR3 amino acids: CATSARQGSYGYTF. The CDR3 DNA reads as TGTGCCACCAGTGCCAGACAGGGAAGCTATGGCTACACCTTC.

The chain uses TRBV6-6 and TRBJ2-7; 8 nucleotides line up with TRBD1. The CDR3 covers 13 residues. Germline CDR1 and CDR2: MNHNY and SVGAGI (reference sequence). The V and J ends lost 4 bases and 5 bases, in that order; junction bases with no gene match: 4. CDR3 DNA: TGTGCCAGCAGTTGGGACAGGATCAACGAGCAGTACTTC. Encoded protein: CASSWDRINEQYF.

This clone occurred a few times. The J gene is TRBJ1-1, the V gene TRBV3-1 (or the pseudogene TRBV3-2); D ambiguous. V was pared by 1 base and J by 3 bases, with 6 bases between. Germline CDR1 reads LGHDT; CDR2 reads YNNKEL (reference sequence). The CDR3 is 13 residues long. CDR3: CASSQGTDTEAFF. The CDR3 DNA sequence: TGTGCCAGCAGCCAAGGTACTGACACTGAAGCTTTCTTT.

The chain joins TRBV5-1 to TRBJ2-1, with 9 positions matching TRBD2. The V and J ends lost 5 bases and 10 bases, in that order; junction bases with no gene match: 10. Germline assignment: CDR1 SGHRS and CDR2 YFSETQ. There are 14 residues in the CDR3. In nucleotides, the CDR3 is TGCGCCAGCAGTGAGGCGGGAGGGCCGAGCGAGCAGTTCTTC. Its protein product is CASSEAGGPSEQFF. Based on the CDR3 plus reference TRBV5-1 and TRBJ2-1, the full variable domain is KAGVTQTPRYLIKTRGQQVTLSCSPISGHRSVSWYQQTPGQGLQFLFEYFSETQRNKGNFPGRFSGRQFSNSRSEMNVSTLELGDSALYLCASSEAGGPSEQFFGPGTRLTVL.

The V gene is TRBV9, the J gene TRBJ2-7; 9 bases are a match to TRBD2. Germline V gene lookup returns CDR1 SGDLS and CDR2 YYNGEE. After removal of 2 bases from V and 3 bases from J, the junction contained 0 bases not matched to a gene. The CDR3 is made up of 13 amino acids. CDR3 nucleotides: TGTGCCAGCAGCGTTAGCGGGAGCTACGAGCAGTACTTC. It yields the protein CASSVSGSYEQYF. Together with reference TRBV9 and TRBJ2-7, the CDR3 gives the full variable domain: DSGVTQTPKHLITATGQRVTLRCSPRSGDLSVYWYQQSLDQGLQFLIQYYNGEERAKGNILERFSAQQFPDLHSELNLSSLELGDSALYFCASSVSGSYEQYFGPGTRLTVT.

The rearrangement joins TRBV3-1 (or the pseudogene TRBV3-2) to TRBJ2-7, with D possibly TRBD2 on 6 matching bases. The V end was cut by 8 bases, the J end by 0 bases, with 8 bases between. The CDR3 has 12 residues. Germline CDR1 is LGHDT and CDR2 is YNNKEL (reference sequence). The CDR3 here is CASRGISYEQYF. The CDR3 bases are TGTGCCAGCCGGGGGATCTCCTACGAGCAGTACTTC.

The rearrangement uses TRBV18 and TRBJ2-7; 10 nucleotides line up with TRBD1. Looked up from germline, CDR1 is KGHSH and CDR2 is LQKENI. The CDR3 covers 17 residues. After removal of 3 bases from V and 5 bases from J, the junction contained 13 bases not matched to a gene. The CDR3 DNA follows: TGTGCCAGCTCACCCCGAACCCCGGGACAGGGGCTCGACGAGCAGTACTTC. Amino acid sequence: CASSPRTPGQGLDEQYF.

This chain uses TRBV18 with TRBJ1-1, with TRBD1 identical over 8 bases. This CDR3 is built from 14 residues. The germline CDR1 and CDR2 sequences are KGHSH and LQKENI. V lost 6 bases, J lost 5 bases, and 8 bases stayed unmatched. CDR3 sequence: CASSQDRVWTEAFF. The CDR3 DNA is TGTGCCAGCTCCCAGGACAGGGTTTGGACTGAAGCTTTCTTT.